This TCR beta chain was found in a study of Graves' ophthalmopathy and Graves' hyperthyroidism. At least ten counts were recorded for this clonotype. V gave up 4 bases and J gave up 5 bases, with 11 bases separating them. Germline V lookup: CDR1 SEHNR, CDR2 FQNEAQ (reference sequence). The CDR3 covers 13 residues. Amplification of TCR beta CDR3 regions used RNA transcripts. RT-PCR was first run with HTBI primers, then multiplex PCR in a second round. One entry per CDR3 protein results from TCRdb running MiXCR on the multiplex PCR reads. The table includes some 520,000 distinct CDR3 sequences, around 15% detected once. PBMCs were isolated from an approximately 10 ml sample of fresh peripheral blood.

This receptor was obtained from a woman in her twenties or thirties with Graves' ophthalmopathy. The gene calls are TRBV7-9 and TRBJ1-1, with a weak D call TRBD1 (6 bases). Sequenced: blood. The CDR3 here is CASSSDQGTEAFF. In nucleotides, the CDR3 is TGTGCCAGCAGCTCCGATCAGGGGACTGAAGCTTTCTTT.